Sequencing of this T cell receptor beta chain was carried out in a study of cytomegalovirus exposure and HLA in healthy donors (dated by TCRdb to the late 2010s). Describing the broader study: In an earlier analysis of approximately 500 of the donors, under 300 Gb of sequence data and 95 million to 130 million unique TCR beta sequences from roughly 190 million T cells were reported. On average, roughly 250,000 unique TCR beta nucleotide sequences were sequenced per donor among a few hundred genotyped donors of the cohort, with 15% to 20% of those sequences being non-productive. HLA typing included class I and class II loci at four-digit resolution. To decide whether each TCR beta V gene segment behaved as functional or pseudogenic, an earlier analysis of over 500 of the donors relied on high-throughput TCR beta sequencing. Along with the roughly 670-subject first cohort, a separate validation cohort of over a hundred different subjects was used. Among the roughly 380 genotyped donors, around 81% belonged to the genetic ancestry cluster associated with self-reported Caucasian donors. Genome-wide SNP genotypes for about 65% of the 666 donors were used in a later genetic analysis, which treated that subset as a discovery cohort. An early release that covered some 630 HLA-typed donors contained approximately 320 gigabases of sequencing data and tens of millions of unique TCR sequences. The number of typed donors differed by locus: about 620-640 for A, B, C, DRB1 and DQB1; 500 to 550 for DQA1; fewer than 610 for DPA1; and about 450 for DPB1. Every repertoire in the discovery cohort had been generated on one and the same sequencing platform. Rather than drawing on any new phenotypic data, the later analysis identified candidate immune exposures from TCR beta sequences and the way those sequences occurred across donors. Donor age, sex, ethnicity and CMV serostatus were collected together with the repertoire data. A later analysis re-examined previously published TCR beta repertoires from over 500 donors and added high-resolution HLA genotyping to investigate patterns of TCR occurrence. High-throughput TCR immunosequencing, statistical association of individual TCRs with disease status, and machine learning were combined to predict cytomegalovirus infection status. Five DR-DQ haplotypes were handled as single units for association and clustering because linkage in the cohort was strong. The study aimed to test whether signatures of past pathogen exposure could be identified by cataloging public T cell receptors. The study profiled the T cell repertoires of 500 to 800 subjects by immunosequencing and related them to cytomegalovirus serostatus. Overall study outcomes, separate from this receptor: CMV serostatus was the only immune exposure information available for the cohort. Across donors, most TCR sequences were observed very rarely, whereas some public TCRs were present in many individuals. A later genetic analysis associated a missense DCLRE1C variant with V-gene and J-gene trimming of TCR beta chains, and an independent cohort replicated the association. In a later analysis, most CMV-associated TCR beta chains were found to appear HLA-restricted, with HLA associations seemingly driven largely by CMV exposure. A further reported finding was that TCR beta sequences accurately predicted the HLA-A and HLA-B alleles for most subjects in the first cohort. When HLA alleles, especially DR and DQ, strongly co-occurred, attributing TCR associations to individual alleles was difficult. The classifier was reported to diagnose cytomegalovirus status with high specificity and sensitivity in both the original cohort and the validation cohort. Because counts were too low, under 20 rarely observed V segments, including chromosome 9 orphons, were left out of the earlier analysis of some 600 of the donors. Linkage disequilibrium might explain the correlated functional status among segregating V segments, but an unknown experimental factor could not be ruled out. HLA typing was unavailable for some donors at each locus, so association tests used only the typed subset. The study gave a list of some 150 TCR beta chains associated with cytomegalovirus. In an earlier analysis of about 540 of the donors, most TCR beta V segments were observed in productive rearrangements about 87% or about 30% of the time, broadly matching IMGT annotations. In a later analysis, several top co-occurrence clusters were reported to appear linked to parvovirus B19, influenza, CMV and Epstein-Barr virus. According to a later analysis, TCR association rates differed among HLA loci, with DRB1 alleles showing the most associated TCRs and HLA-C alleles showing the fewest. Only TCR beta chains were sequenced in this cohort, and the absence of alpha or paired-chain data limited detectable features. A few of the identified cytomegalovirus-associated TCR beta chains were confirmed in vitro to be specific for cytomegalovirus antigens. Compared with the approximately 720-donor mean, donors in an Asian-associated ancestry cluster had fewer N-insertions in productive TCRs, according to a later genetic analysis. A cluster of highly shared sequence variants was judged likely to be a technical artifact of the sequencing pipeline. It was suggested by the authors that the approach could potentially be generalized to other disease states and immunological phenotypes. In a later analysis, about 17,000 TCR beta sequences were associated with specific HLA alleles at a false discovery rate of 0.05. The 87-base-pair reads could not distinguish some IMGT-functional V segments, including TRBV6-2 and TRBV6-3, so those segments were excluded. Compared with equally common non-associated chains, HLA-associated TCR beta chains in a later analysis were more clonally expanded and had lower generation probabilities. Sequencing depth was assumed to be roughly uniform across donors in the presence/absence analyses, though that assumption may not hold.

The germline V gene yields MDHEN for CDR1 and SYDVKM for CDR2. The CDR3 contains 18 residues, cysteine and phenylalanine counted. Only the CDR3 portion is preserved as DNA: 54 bases, with reading frame beginning at the first base. V trim: 6 bases; J trim: 0 bases; unmatched bases: 10. The protocol used for the library was the immunoSEQ multiplex PCR assay. A mixture of 60 forward primers for TCR Vbeta segments and 13 reverse primers for TCR Jbeta segments was used in the multiplex PCR. The CDR3 region of rearranged TCR beta genes was amplified from genomic DNA with a multiplex PCR assay. Amplified TCR beta libraries were sequenced as 87-base-pair reads on the Illumina HiSeq System. As for the original processing: Across the 500 to 750 repertoires, a later analysis counted approximately 75 million unique TCR beta chains, 9.5 million to 12 million of which were shared by at least two donors. Raw reads were error-corrected and collapsed into unique sequences by a nearest-neighbor algorithm in which closely related sequences were merged to remove PCR and sequencing errors. To assign V, D and J gene segments, CDR3 sequences were aligned to IMGT reference sequences. For a sequence to be retained, at least a six-nucleotide match to both a V gene segment and a J gene segment was required. Rearrangements were classified as productive when the CDR3 lacked stop codons and remained in frame with V and J, and all other rearrangements were classified as non-productive. Following IMGT convention, CDR3 was defined as the stretch from the second conserved V-encoded cysteine to the conserved J-encoded phenylalanine. The earlier analysis of more than 450 of the donors excluded sequences that lacked an unambiguous match to a single V gene segment. An earlier analysis of 587 of the donors classified V segments as functional when productive rearrangements were above 56.7% and as segregating when the standard deviation between donors was above 5%. A statistical classification framework was developed to diagnose cytomegalovirus status using the catalog of TCR beta chain sequences. In a later analysis, TCR nucleotide sequences were compared against IMGT/GENE-DB human TR gene sequences so that V and J genes could be assigned. A later analysis assigned CDR3 sequences and most-parsimonious VDJ recombination scenarios with the TCRdist pipeline. In a later analysis, every TCR beta chain was defined by the combination of its CDR3 amino acid sequence and its V-gene family, and reads without a unique V-gene family were dropped. In a later analysis, 450 to 600 highly shared, low-generation-probability nucleotide sequences were removed to address suspected cross-contamination and a sequencing artifact. For each public chain, a later analysis derived a clonal expansion index from normalized ranks of inferred template counts within each repertoire. In a later analysis, generation probabilities were computed using a VDJ recombination model fitted to out-of-frame rearrangements, and the results were checked against IGoR. Hypergeometric tests were used in a later analysis to score TCR-TCR, TCR-HLA and TCR-CMV co-occurrence, with a repertoire-size bias correction applied to the TCR pairs. False discovery rates were estimated in a later analysis by permuting HLA or CMV assignments 20 times. In a later analysis, co-occurring TCRs were grouped using DBSCAN, with TCRdist sequence similarity added in when clustering inside HLA-allele-positive subsets. Co-occurrence clustering excluded repertoires with fewer than 30,000 or more than 120,000 public chains, plus five with anomalous nucleotide sharing. In its TCRdb copy, this immuneACCESS table keeps in-frame sequences only and misses some clones. Where compared with another copy, unresolved V genes explain less than half of these, and the others have no known cause. The DNA was the basis for D and trimming; V, J and clone size are from that table. A total of around 92,000 clones appear in this sample, 75% to 85% of them only once. The biggest ten clones account for around 2% of the sample.

The cohort was made up of about 670 healthy bone marrow donors. All cohort members were sampled while nominally healthy, although unrecorded immune exposures were likely present. The donor was CMV seronegative and belonged to the group of 320 or so seronegative cohort members. Each donor provided a peripheral blood sample, and peripheral blood mononuclear cells were used for TCR beta sequencing. Genomic DNA extraction from the blood cell samples was performed with the Qiagen DNeasy Blood Extraction Kit. As to this clone: Its antigen is currently not known. No clone much larger than this one lies a single base away; base qualities are absent.

Source material: PBMCs. The rearranged segments are TRBV28 and TRBJ2-4, and 11 bases in between align with TRBD2. This receptor was taken from a man between 18 and 35 years old in good health and CMV-seronegative. The CDR3 protein: CASSHAGLAVLAKNIQYF. The DNA sequence is TGTGCCAGCAGCCACGCGGGACTAGCGGTTCTAGCCAAAAACATTCAGTACTTC.